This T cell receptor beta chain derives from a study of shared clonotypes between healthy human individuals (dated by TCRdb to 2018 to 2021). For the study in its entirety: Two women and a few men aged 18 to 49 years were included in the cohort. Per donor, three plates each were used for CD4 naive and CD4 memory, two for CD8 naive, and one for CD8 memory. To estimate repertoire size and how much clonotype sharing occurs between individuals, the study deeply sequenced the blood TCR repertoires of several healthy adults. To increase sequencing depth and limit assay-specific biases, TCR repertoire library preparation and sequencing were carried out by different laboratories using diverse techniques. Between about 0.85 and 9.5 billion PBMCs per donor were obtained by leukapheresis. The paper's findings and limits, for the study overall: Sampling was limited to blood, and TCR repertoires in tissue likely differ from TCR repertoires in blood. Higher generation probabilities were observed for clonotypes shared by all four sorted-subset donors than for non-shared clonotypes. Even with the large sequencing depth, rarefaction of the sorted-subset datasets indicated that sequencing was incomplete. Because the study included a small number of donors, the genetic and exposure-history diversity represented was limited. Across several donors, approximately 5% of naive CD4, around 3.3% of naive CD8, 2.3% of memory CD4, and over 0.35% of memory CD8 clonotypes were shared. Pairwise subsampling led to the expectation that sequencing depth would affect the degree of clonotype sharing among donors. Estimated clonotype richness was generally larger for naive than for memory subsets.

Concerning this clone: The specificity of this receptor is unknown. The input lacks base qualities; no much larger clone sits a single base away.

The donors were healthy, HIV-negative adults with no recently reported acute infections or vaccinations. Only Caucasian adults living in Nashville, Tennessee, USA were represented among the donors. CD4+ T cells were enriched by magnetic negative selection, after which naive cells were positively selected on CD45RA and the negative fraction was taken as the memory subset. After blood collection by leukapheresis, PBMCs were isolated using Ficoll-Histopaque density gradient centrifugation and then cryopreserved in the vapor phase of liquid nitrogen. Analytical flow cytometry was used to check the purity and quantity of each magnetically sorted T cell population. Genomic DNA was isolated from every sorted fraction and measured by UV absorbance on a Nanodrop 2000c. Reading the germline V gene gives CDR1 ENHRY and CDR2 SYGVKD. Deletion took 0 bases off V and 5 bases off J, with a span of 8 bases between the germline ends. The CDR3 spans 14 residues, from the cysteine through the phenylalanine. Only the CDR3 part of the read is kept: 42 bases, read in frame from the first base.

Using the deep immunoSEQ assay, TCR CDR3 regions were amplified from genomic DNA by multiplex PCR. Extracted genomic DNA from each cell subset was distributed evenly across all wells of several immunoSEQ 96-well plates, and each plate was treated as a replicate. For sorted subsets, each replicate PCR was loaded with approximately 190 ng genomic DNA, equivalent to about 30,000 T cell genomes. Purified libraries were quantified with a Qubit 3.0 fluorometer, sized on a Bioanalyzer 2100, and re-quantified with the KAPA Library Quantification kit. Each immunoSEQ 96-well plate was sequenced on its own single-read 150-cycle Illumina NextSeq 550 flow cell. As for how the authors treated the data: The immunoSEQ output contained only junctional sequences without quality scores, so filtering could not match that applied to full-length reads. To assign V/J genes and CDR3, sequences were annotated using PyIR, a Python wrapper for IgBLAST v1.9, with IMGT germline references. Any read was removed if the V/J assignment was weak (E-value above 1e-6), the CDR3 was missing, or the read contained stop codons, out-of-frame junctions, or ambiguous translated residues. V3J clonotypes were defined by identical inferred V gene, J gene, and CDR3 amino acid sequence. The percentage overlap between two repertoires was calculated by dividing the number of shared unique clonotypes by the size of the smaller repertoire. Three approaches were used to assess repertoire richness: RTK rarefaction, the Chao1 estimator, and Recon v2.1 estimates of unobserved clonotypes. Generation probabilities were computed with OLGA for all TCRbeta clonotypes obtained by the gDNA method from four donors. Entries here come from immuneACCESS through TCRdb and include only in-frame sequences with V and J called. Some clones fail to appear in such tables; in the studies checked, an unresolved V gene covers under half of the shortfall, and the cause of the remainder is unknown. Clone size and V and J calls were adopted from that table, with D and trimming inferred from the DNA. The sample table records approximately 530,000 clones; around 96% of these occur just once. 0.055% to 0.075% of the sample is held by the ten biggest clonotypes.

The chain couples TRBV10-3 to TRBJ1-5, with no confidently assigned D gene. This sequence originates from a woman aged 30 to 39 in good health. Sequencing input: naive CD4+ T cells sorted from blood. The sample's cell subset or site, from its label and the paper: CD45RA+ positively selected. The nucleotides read TGTGCCATCAGTGAGTCGCCGAGGGATCAGCCCCAGCATTTT. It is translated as CAISESPRDQPQHF.